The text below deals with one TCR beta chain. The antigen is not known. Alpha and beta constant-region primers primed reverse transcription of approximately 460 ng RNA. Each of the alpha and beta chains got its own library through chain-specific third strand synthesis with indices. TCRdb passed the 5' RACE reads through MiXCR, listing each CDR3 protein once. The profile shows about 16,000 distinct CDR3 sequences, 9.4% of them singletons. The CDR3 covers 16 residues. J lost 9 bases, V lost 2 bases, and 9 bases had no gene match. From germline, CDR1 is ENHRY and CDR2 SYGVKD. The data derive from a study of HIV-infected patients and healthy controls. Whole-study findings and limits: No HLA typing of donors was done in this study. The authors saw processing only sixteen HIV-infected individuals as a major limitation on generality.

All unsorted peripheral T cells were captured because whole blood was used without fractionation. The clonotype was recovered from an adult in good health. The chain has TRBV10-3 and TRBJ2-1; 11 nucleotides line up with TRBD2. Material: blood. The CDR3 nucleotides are TGTGCCATCAGTGAGCAGGGGACTAGCGGTCATACTGAGCAGTTCTTC. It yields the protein CAISEQGTSGHTEQFF.